This T cell receptor beta chain was observed in a study of T cell changes during pregnancy in multiple sclerosis. The protocol was immunoSEQ multiplex PCR, while the TCRdb copy is restricted to in-frame clones and leaves out a portion. This sample has approximately 93,000 clones, with roughly 90% found just once. Germline V CDR1 and CDR2: KGHSH, LQKENI. Losses at the gene ends were 3 bases for V and 3 bases for J; bases not matched to a gene: 6. The CDR3 contains 16 residues. The chain links TRBV18 to TRBJ1-3; 9 positions agree with TRBD1. The source was peripheral blood, collected before pregnancy. This TCR was sampled from a female donor with multiple sclerosis, enrolled in a pregnancy study. The CDR3 spells CASSPSGQGLGNTIYF. The CDR3 DNA follows: TGTGCCAGCTCACCCTCGGGACAGGGACTTGGAAACACCATATATTTT.